This entry is about one T cell receptor beta chain. Its antigen remains unknown. These data are taken from a study of OX40 agonist ivuxolimab in advanced cancers. Study-wide context: Participants could have had prior anti-PD-1, anti-PD-L1 or anti-CTLA-4 therapy, and approximately 40% had some. Study-wide results and limits: The study found that CD8+ T cells averaged more expanded clones than CD4+. The 0.1-3.0 mg/kg partial responders had among the lowest clonal expansion.

CDR1 and CDR2 from the germline V gene are SGHVS and FNYEAQ. The CDR3 has 16 amino acids. Unmatched junction bases numbered 13, after V lost 5 bases and J lost 6 bases. Assay: immunoSEQ multiplex PCR; the TCRdb copy retains only in-frame clones and omits some. The table has about 19,000 clones, roughly 80% seen once; the top ten hold over 12%. This receptor was taken from an adult with an advanced solid tumor such as melanoma, head and neck, liver or kidney cancer. Source: CD4+ or CD8+ T cells sorted from blood, taken in a trial of the OX40 agonist ivuxolimab. The chain uses TRBV7-6 and TRBJ2-3; TRBD1 agrees at 8 bases. The CDR3 region is CASSGGDGTGADTQYF. In DNA form, the CDR3 reads TGTGCCAGCAGCGGAGGCGATGGGACAGGAGCGGATACGCAGTATTTT.